These 25 T cell receptor beta chains came from one sample sequenced in a study of blood T cell repertoires in COVID-19. Assay: immunoSEQ multiplex PCR; the TCRdb copy retains only in-frame clones and omits some. Seen here are about 75,000 clones, 85% to 90% observed once, and the top ten hold approximately 2.5%. Sequencing was done on a sample of peripheral blood. All receptors come from a human donor in a cohort sampled during active COVID-19.

The chain carries TRBV27 and TRBJ2-3; 7 positions match TRBD2. This CDR3 has 15 residues. Trimming cost V 4 bases and J 1 base; bases outside gene matches: 5. Germline assignment: CDR1 MNHEY and CDR2 SMNVEV (reference sequence). CDR3 in DNA: TGTGCCAGCAGTTCAGGCGGGAGTGGCACAGATACGCAGTATTTT. This codes for CASSSGGSGTDTQYF.

This chain connects TRBV3-1 (or the pseudogene TRBV3-2) to TRBJ2-7; possibly TRBD1 for D (6 bases). Trimming removed 0 bases at V and 3 bases at J, with 15 bases between. The CDR3 has 16 amino acids. Germline V CDR1 and CDR2: LGHDT, YNNKEL (reference sequence). The CDR3 reads CASSQDFVDRCYEQYF. CDR3 DNA sequence: TGTGCCAGCAGCCAAGATTTCGTAGACAGGTGCTACGAGCAGTACTTC.

This chain links TRBV11-2 with TRBJ2-1, with TRBD2 identical over 12 bases. This CDR3 comprises 15 residues. Germline values: CDR1 SGHAT, CDR2 FQNNGV. V dropped 1 base and J dropped 9; count of bases not matched to a gene: 4. CDR3 residues: CASSLALAGGSEQFF. The CDR3 DNA is TGTGCCAGCAGCTTAGCACTAGCGGGAGGTTCTGAGCAGTTCTTC.

This chain connects TRBV6-2 or TRBV6-3 to TRBJ2-5; 10 positions match TRBD2. The CDR3 sequence is 15 residues long. CDR1 and CDR2 from the germline V gene are MNHEY and SVGEGT. The junction had 7 bases not matched to a gene; V was cut back by 6 bases and J by 3 bases. The DNA for the CDR3 is TGTGCCAGCAGCCTGACTAGCGGGCTAAAAGAGACCCAGTACTTC. It encodes CASSLTSGLKETQYF.

The rearrangement joins TRBV7-2 to TRBJ2-1, with TRBD2 matching over 11 bases. This CDR3 has 15 amino acids. The V gene end was trimmed by 1 base and the J gene end by 7 bases; junction bases not matched to a gene: 3. From germline, CDR1 is SGHTA and CDR2 FQGNSA. The CDR3 bases are TGTGCCAGCAGCTTAGTAGCGGGAGGGATGAATGAGCAGTTCTTC. Amino acids: CASSLVAGGMNEQFF.

The rearrangement uses TRBV7-9 and TRBJ1-1, with D possibly matching TRBD1 (6 bases). V lost 1 base and J lost 5, with 11 bases in between. This CDR3 comprises 14 residues. Germline values: CDR1 SEHNR, CDR2 FQNEAQ (reference sequence). CDR3 DNA sequence: TGTGCCAGCAGCTTAGAGGGGGGGAGGACTGAAGCTTTCTTT. It specifies CASSLEGGRTEAFF.

This chain connects TRBV7-9 to TRBJ1-1; possibly TRBD1 for D (6 bases). V lost 0 bases and J 0 bases, leaving 8 bases between the germline ends. CDR1 is SEHNR and CDR2 is FQNEAQ in the germline V gene (reference sequence). The CDR3 extends over 15 amino acids. The CDR3 region is CASSLAQGMNTEAFF. As DNA, the CDR3 is TGTGCCAGCAGCTTAGCCCAGGGGATGAACACTGAAGCTTTCTTT.

V and J are TRBV5-6 and TRBJ2-2; D is possibly TRBD1 (6 bases). The CDR3 length is 13 residues. Germline V gene data show CDR1 as SGHDT and CDR2 as YYEEEE. Deletions cut 5 bases from V and 8 bases from J, with 13 bases between. CDR3 region: CASSPDRTGELFF. CDR3 sequence (DNA): TGTGCCAGCAGTCCCGACAGGACGGGGGAGCTGTTTTTT.

CDR3 nucleotide sequence: TGTGCCAGCAGATACACCGGGACAGGAGACACTGAAGCTTTCTTT. This encodes CASRYTGTGDTEAFF. This chain connects TRBV7-9 to TRBJ1-1; 8 bases are a match to TRBD1. CDR3 length: 15 residues. Germline V lookup: CDR1 SEHNR, CDR2 FQNEAQ (reference sequence). J was trimmed by 3 bases and V by 6 bases; bases with no gene match: 9.

The CDR3 sequence: CASSLQGPYGYTF. In DNA form, the CDR3 reads TGTGCCAGCAGTTTACAGGGGCCCTATGGCTACACCTTC. The V gene is TRBV12-3 or TRBV12-4, the J gene TRBJ1-2; the D gene is possibly TRBD1 (6 bases). This CDR3 has 13 residues. Trimming cost V 2 bases and J 4 bases, with 8 bases left between them.

The chain recombines TRBV7-2 with TRBJ2-1, with D hard to call. CDR1 and CDR2 from the germline V gene are SGHTA and FQGNSA. Trimming pared 1 base from V and 8 bases from J, leaving 6 bases between. CDR3 length: 12 residues. Here the CDR3 DNA reads TGTGCCAGCAGCTTAGAGCTTCATGAGCAGTTCTTC. Translated: CASSLELHEQFF.

This rearrangement joins TRBV7-2 to TRBJ2-7; maybe TRBD2 (5 bases). V was clipped by 7 bases and J by 1 base, with 17 bases between them. Germline lookup yields CDR1 SGHTA and CDR2 FQGNSA. CDR3 length equals 15 residues. CDR3 nucleotide sequence: TGTGCCAGCACCTATAGTAGCGTAAAATCCTACGAGCAGTACTTC. Residues: CASTYSSVKSYEQYF.

J is TRBJ1-2 and V is TRBV2; 11 bases map to TRBD1. Germline V CDR1 and CDR2: SNHLY, FYNNEI. V trimming: 6 bases; J trimming: 4 bases; junction bases outside the gene matches: 7. This CDR3 comprises 15 residues. The CDR3 DNA reads TGTGCCAGCAGGATCGGACAGGGGGCTCTCTATGGCTACACCTTC. Translation gives CASRIGQGALYGYTF.

The rearrangement joins TRBV19 to TRBJ2-7; a weak D match, TRBD1 (6 bases). The CDR3 is 13 residues long. With 11 bases removed from V and 2 bases from J, the gap between germline ends came to 16 bases. Looked up from germline, CDR1 is LNHDA and CDR2 is SQIVND (reference sequence). The CDR3 here is CAGVAWTAYEQYF. CDR3 bases: TGTGCCGGAGTGGCCTGGACAGCCTACGAGCAGTACTTC.

The V and J genes are TRBV20-1 and TRBJ2-7; D perhaps matches TRBD1 (7 bases). CDR3 length equals 15 residues. V was cut by 3 bases and J by 3 bases, with 18 bases left in between. Germline V gives CDR1 DFQATT, CDR2 SNEGSKA (reference sequence). CDR3 sequence reads: CSASKDPGGIYEQYF. CDR3 DNA: TGCAGTGCTAGTAAGGATCCAGGGGGGATCTACGAGCAGTACTTC.

The chain has TRBV18 and TRBJ1-2; TRBD1 is a possible D gene (5 bases). V shed 0 bases and J shed 4 bases, with 12 bases lying between them. In germline, CDR1 is KGHSH, CDR2 LQKENI. This CDR3 is 15 amino acids long. CDR3 residues: CASSPPPGAGYGYTF. CDR3 in DNA: TGTGCCAGCTCACCACCTCCTGGGGCCGGCTATGGCTACACCTTC. The variable domain in full, completed from reference TRBV18 and TRBJ1-2, reads NAGVMQNPRHLVRRRGQEARLRCSPMKGHSHVYWYRQLPEEGLKFMVYLQKENIIDESGMPKERFSAEFPKEGPSILRIQQVVRGDSAAYFCASSPPPGAGYGYTFGSGTRLTVV.

The chain employs TRBV14 and TRBJ2-1; 8 nucleotides match TRBD2. The junction had 3 bases not matched to a gene; V was cut back by 5 bases and J by 0 bases. The germline gives CDR1 SGHDN, CDR2 FVKESK. This CDR3 has 15 amino acids. The CDR3 spells CASSAGTSSYNEQFF. DNA for the CDR3: TGTGCCAGCAGCGCCGGGACTAGCTCCTACAATGAGCAGTTCTTC.

The gene calls are TRBV2 and TRBJ2-7; TRBD1 aligns across 11 bases. V shed 5 bases and J 5 bases; nucleotides not matched to a gene: 5. The CDR3 length is 14 residues. CDR1 SNHLY and CDR2 FYNNEI come from the germline V gene. The CDR3, as DNA: TGTGCCAGCAGTAGGACAGGGGGCATCGACGAGCAGTACTTC. Encoded protein: CASSRTGGIDEQYF. Drawing the rest from reference TRBV2 and TRBJ2-7, the complete variable domain is EPEVTQTPSHQVTQMGQEVILRCVPISNHLYFYWYRQILGQKVEFLVSFYNNEISEKSEIFDDQFSVERPDGSNFTLKIRSTKLEDSAMYFCASSRTGGIDEQYFGPGTRLTVT.

The chain joins TRBV7-2 to TRBJ2-3; 8 bases are shared with TRBD2. CDR3 length: 14 residues. Germline CDR1 reads SGHTA; CDR2 reads FQGNSA. J gave up 6 bases and V 2 bases, and 4 bases lay outside the gene matches. The chain's CDR3 is CASSLSGGSDTQYF. CDR3 DNA: TGTGCCAGCAGCTTATCGGGGGGGAGTGATACGCAGTATTTT.

As concerns this clone: Other nucleotide sequences from this sample produce the same CDR3. The genes are TRBV7-9 and TRBJ1-2, with D perhaps matching TRBD1 (5 bases). Between the trimmed V and J ends, which lost 5 bases and 3 bases, there was a span of 19 bases. Germline V gene lookup returns CDR1 SEHNR and CDR2 FQNEAQ (reference sequence). This CDR3 region has 16 residues. CDR3 region: CASSGGRGGVDYGYTF. The CDR3 nucleotides read TGTGCCAGCAGCGGAGGCCGGGGGGGTGTGGACTATGGCTACACCTTC.

This chain uses TRBV18 with TRBJ1-5, with 7 bases identical to TRBD1. The junction had 9 bases not matched to a gene; V was cut back by 2 bases and J by 5 bases. The CDR3 sequence is 16 residues long. Looked up from germline, CDR1 is KGHSH and CDR2 is LQKENI. CDR3 nucleotide sequence: TGTGCCAGCTCACCAAGGAATTCGCAGGGGGATCAGCCCCAGCATTTT. It encodes CASSPRNSQGDQPQHF.

The chain couples TRBV6-6 to TRBJ1-4; perhaps TRBD1 as D (5 bases). The CDR3 runs 15 residues. CDR1 and CDR2 (germline): MNHNY, SVGAGI (reference sequence). Trimming stripped 6 bases from V and 8 bases from J, with 19 bases between. The CDR3, as DNA: TGTGCCAGCAGCCCCAAACAGGCCCGGATGGAAAAACTGTTTTTT. Protein product: CASSPKQARMEKLFF.

The V gene is TRBV6-1, the J gene TRBJ1-1; D gene unclear. Germline V gene sequence: CDR1 MNHNS, CDR2 SASEGT. The V end lost 3 bases, the J end lost 5 bases, and 13 bases lay between the germline ends. This CDR3 is 14 amino acids long. The CDR3 DNA sequence: TGTGCCAGCAGTGACATGGAGGAGCCAACTGAAGCTTTCTTT. Translating it yields CASSDMEEPTEAFF.

This clone showed up just once. The CDR3 spells CASSPSAGPQETQYF. CDR3 nucleotide sequence: TGTGCCAGCAGTCCATCAGCGGGACCTCAAGAGACCCAGTACTTC. The chain recombines TRBV28 with TRBJ2-5, with 7 bases lining up with TRBD2. With V trimmed by 5 bases and J by 2 bases, 8 bases remained unmatched. The CDR3 covers 15 residues. Germline lookup yields CDR1 MDHEN and CDR2 SYDVKM.

V is TRBV28 and J is TRBJ2-3; 8 bases fit TRBD2. The CDR3 loop spans 17 amino acids. CDR1 MDHEN and CDR2 SYDVKM come from the germline V gene. Trimming at V came to 5 bases and at J to 5 bases, leaving 15 bases not matched to a gene. As DNA, the CDR3 is TGTGCCAGCAGTCACCTCTTGTCCGGGAGGGCTGAAGATACGCAGTATTTT. Its protein is CASSHLLSGRAEDTQYF.